Below, 18 T cell receptor beta chains from the same sample are listed, as sequenced in a study of blood T cell repertoires in COVID-19. The table came from immunoSEQ multiplex PCR; TCRdb's copy has only in-frame clones and leaves some out. The repertoire holds about 160,000 clones, with more than 75% as singletons. Sample: peripheral blood. These receptors all come from a young man with acute or convalescent COVID-19.

This sequence joins TRBV5-5 and TRBJ2-3; TRBD2 agrees at 7 bases. J was trimmed by 0 bases and V by 1 base; bases with no gene match: 5. CDR3 size: 16 residues. Looked up from germline, CDR1 is SGHKS and CDR2 is YYEKEE (reference sequence). CDR3 sequence (DNA): TGTGCCAGCAGCTTGACTAGCGCCACTAGCACAGATACGCAGTATTTT. It translates to CASSLTSATSTDTQYF.

This chain connects TRBV13 to TRBJ2-7; the match to TRBD2 covers 8 bases. Germline assignment: CDR1 PRHDT and CDR2 FYEKMQ (reference sequence). This CDR3 comprises 15 residues. Trimming at V came to 5 bases and at J to 3 bases, leaving 9 bases not matched to a gene. The CDR3 nucleotides are TGTGCCAGCAGCCCGGGACTAGTAACTTTCTACGAGCAGTACTTC. It codes for CASSPGLVTFYEQYF.

The rearrangement joins TRBV7-9 to TRBJ2-6, with a possible D match to TRBD1 (6 bases). This CDR3 is built from 16 residues. The germline V and J ends were trimmed by 10 bases and 1 base, with 17 bases remaining between them. The V gene's germline CDR1 is SEHNR and CDR2 FQNEAQ (reference sequence). CDR3 residues: CATGEWGRSGANVLTF. As DNA, the CDR3 is TGTGCCACCGGAGAGTGGGGGCGGTCTGGGGCCAACGTCCTGACTTTC.

The rearrangement uses TRBV27 and TRBJ2-7, with 7 bases aligning to TRBD1. V lost 1 base, J lost 1 base, and 13 bases stayed unmatched. The CDR3 runs to 18 residues. CDR1 and CDR2 from the germline V gene are MNHEY and SMNVEV (reference sequence). The CDR3 nucleotides read TGTGCCAGCAGTTTATACGGGACAGATGATTGGCATTCCTACGAGCAGTACTTC. Translation: CASSLYGTDDWHSYEQYF.

The table lists this clone with a few counts. The chain employs TRBV10-3 and TRBJ1-2, with D possibly being TRBD1 (5 bases). V lost 3 bases to trimming and J lost 0 bases, with 11 bases between them. Germline lookup yields CDR1 ENHRY and CDR2 SYGVKD. This CDR3 has 15 residues. CDR3 nucleotides: TGTGCCATCAGTGAATCAGAGACAGCTAACTATGGCTACACCTTC. This codes for CAISESETANYGYTF.

The rearrangement links TRBV2 to TRBJ1-3, with D uncertain. CDR3 length: 13 amino acids. Trimming cost V 7 bases and J 2 bases, with 9 bases left between them. Germline V gene lookup returns CDR1 SNHLY and CDR2 FYNNEI. CDR3 sequence reads: CASIEEAGNTIYF. In nucleotides, the CDR3 is TGTGCCAGCATAGAGGAAGCTGGAAACACCATATATTTT. Using reference TRBV2 and TRBJ1-3 for the parts outside the CDR3, the full variable domain is EPEVTQTPSHQVTQMGQEVILRCVPISNHLYFYWYRQILGQKVEFLVSFYNNEISEKSEIFDDQFSVERPDGSNFTLKIRSTKLEDSAMYFCASIEEAGNTIYFGEGSWLTVV.

The V and J genes are TRBV5-1 and TRBJ1-2; 7 nucleotides align to TRBD1. The CDR3 has 14 residues. Germline assignment: CDR1 SGHRS and CDR2 YFSETQ. The V gene end was trimmed by 4 bases and the J gene end by 8 bases; junction bases not matched to a gene: 11. CDR3 bases: TGCGCCAGCAGCCCAAACCAGGGGGTAGAGGGCTACACCTTC. This translates into CASSPNQGVEGYTF.

This clone has just one count. The rearrangement links TRBV7-8 to TRBJ2-3; D might be TRBD1 (6 bases). Germline CDR1 SGHVS, CDR2 FQNEAQ. Between the trimmed V and J ends, which lost 5 bases and 1 base, there was a span of 16 bases. The CDR3 runs 16 residues. As DNA, the CDR3 is TGTGCCAGCAGCCTCCGGACAGTAATGGGCACAGATACGCAGTATTTT. Translated, it gives CASSLRTVMGTDTQYF.

The chain carries TRBV6-5 and TRBJ1-5; D is possibly TRBD1 (5 bases). CDR3 size: 14 residues. Germline V lookup: CDR1 MNHEY, CDR2 SVGAGI. Trimming left V 6 bases short and J 3 bases short, with 12 bases between. CDR3 nucleotides: TGTGCCAGCAGCAGCGACAGAAACAATCAGCCCCAGCATTTT. It translates to CASSSDRNNQPQHF.

The J gene is TRBJ2-7, the V gene TRBV10-1, with 11 bases identical to TRBD1. The CDR3 is made up of 20 amino acids. The germline V gene has CDR1 WNHNN and CDR2 SYGVQD (reference sequence). Losses at the gene ends were 0 bases for V and 2 bases for J; bases not matched to a gene: 15. CDR3 loop: CASSESLVPGQGGRTYEQYF. In DNA form, the CDR3 reads TGCGCCAGCAGTGAGTCTCTAGTCCCGGGACAGGGGGGACGGACCTACGAGCAGTACTTC.

This clone was detected only once. This chain's CDR3 is CATSGIAGVPDTQYF. The CDR3 DNA follows: TGTGCCACCAGTGGTATAGCGGGAGTCCCAGATACGCAGTATTTT. The chain combines TRBV24-1 with TRBJ2-3; 9 nucleotides agree with TRBD2. The CDR3 runs 15 residues. Germline CDR1 reads KGHDR; CDR2 reads SFDVKD. The ends lost 5 bases at V and 4 bases at J; junction bases unmatched: 6.

The V call is TRBV5-1, the J call TRBJ2-3; D unresolved. The CDR3 is 16 residues long. V was cut by 0 bases and J by 4 bases, with 15 bases left in between. CDR1 is SGHRS, CDR2 YFSETQ, per germline. The CDR3 loop reads CASSLGNRAPSDTQYF. DNA of the CDR3: TGCGCCAGCAGCTTGGGTAATCGAGCTCCGTCAGATACGCAGTATTTT. Full variable domain (remainder filled in from reference TRBV5-1 and TRBJ2-3): KAGVTQTPRYLIKTRGQQVTLSCSPISGHRSVSWYQQTPGQGLQFLFEYFSETQRNKGNFPGRFSGRQFSNSRSEMNVSTLELGDSALYLCASSLGNRAPSDTQYFGPGTRLTVL.

V is TRBV10-3 and J is TRBJ2-5; 9 nucleotides line up with TRBD1. V shed 3 bases and J 5 bases; nucleotides not matched to a gene: 10. CDR3 length: 16 residues. Germline loops: CDR1 ENHRY, CDR2 SYGVKD. The CDR3 sequence is CAISDYITGGEETQYF. In nucleotides, the CDR3 is TGTGCCATCAGTGATTATATTACAGGGGGCGAGGAGACCCAGTACTTC.

This chain uses TRBV19 with TRBJ1-5, with 8 positions matching TRBD1. CDR1 and CDR2 (germline): LNHDA, SQIVND (reference sequence). V lost 9 bases, J lost 0 bases, and 28 bases stayed unmatched. The CDR3 spans 22 residues. In DNA, the CDR3 is TGTGCCAGCAGTGCCAGTAGTATAGACAGGGGATACTTTAGATATAGCAATCAGCCCCAGCATTTT. Residues: CASSASSIDRGYFRYSNQPQHF.

V is TRBV19 and J is TRBJ2-5; D possibly corresponds to TRBD2 (6 bases). The CDR3 spans 14 residues. Germline CDR1 reads LNHDA; CDR2 reads SQIVND (reference sequence). V was clipped by 5 bases and J by 2 bases, with 12 bases between them. The CDR3 protein is CASSLGTPQETQYF. The CDR3 DNA reads TGTGCCAGTAGTCTCGGGACTCCACAAGAGACCCAGTACTTC.

V gene TRBV5-1 combines with J gene TRBJ2-1; 8 bases fit TRBD2. The ends lost 3 bases at V and 5 bases at J; junction bases unmatched: 16. CDR1 is SGHRS, CDR2 YFSETQ, per germline. The CDR3 covers 18 residues. The CDR3: CASSYLVVASGRDNEQFF. CDR3 DNA sequence: TGCGCCAGCAGCTACCTGGTCGTGGCTAGCGGGCGCGACAATGAGCAGTTCTTC.

This clone came up once. The J gene is TRBJ1-6, the V gene TRBV18; a possible D gene is TRBD1 (6 bases). The CDR3 covers 16 residues. From germline, CDR1 is KGHSH and CDR2 LQKENI. The V end lost 6 bases, the J end lost 0 bases, and 12 bases lay between the germline ends. Written as DNA, the CDR3 is TGTGCCAGCTCTCAACAGGGCGGCTCCTATAATTCACCCCTCCACTTT. Translated, it gives CASSQQGGSYNSPLHF.

The V call is TRBV24-1, the J call TRBJ2-1, with 9 bases identical to TRBD2. With 4 bases clipped from V and 1 base from J, the junction kept 4 bases outside the gene matches. The germline gives CDR1 KGHDR, CDR2 SFDVKD. The CDR3 consists of 16 residues. In DNA, the CDR3 is TGTGCCACCAGTGACCAAAGCGGGGGGTCCTACAATGAGCAGTTCTTC. Its protein product is CATSDQSGGSYNEQFF.